The clone carrying this T cell receptor (beta chain) was counted at least ten times. Its antigen is undetermined. The CDR3 is cut off 3 residues early in the read; its end comes from the germline J gene. This specimen belongs to a study of T cell clonality in common variable immunodeficiency. Whole-study results and caveats: Compared with controls, CVID subjects had fewer shared TCRbeta clones. Compared with healthy controls, CVID subjects showed increased TCRbeta clonality, mostly in about a third. CVID patient heterogeneity limited repertoire-clinical complication correlations. In common variable immunodeficiency, TCR beta chains reportedly carried fewer deletions and N-nucleotide insertions.

Data came from immunoSEQ multiplex PCR; TCRdb stores just in-frame clones and leaves some out. The sample has roughly 60,000 clones, none seen only once. The CDR3 runs to 15 residues. CDR1 PRHDT and CDR2 FYEKMQ come from the germline V gene (reference sequence). The clonotype was recovered from a person aged 18 to 75 in good health. The J gene is TRBJ2-5, the V gene TRBV13; TRBD2 agrees at 10 bases. The material sequenced was peripheral blood mononuclear cells. The CDR3 sequence is CASSLSASGGVTQYF. CDR3 DNA, as far as it was read: TGTGCCAGCAGCTTATCGGCTAGCGGGGGAGTTACC.